Below, 13 T cell receptor beta chains from the same sample are listed, as sequenced in a study of cytomegalovirus exposure and HLA in healthy donors. TCRdb's copy holds only in-frame clones and misses some; the assay was immunoSEQ multiplex PCR. The table has 70,000 to 75,000 clones, less than 95% seen once; the top ten hold 0.9% to 1.2%. Sample: PBMCs. The origin of the receptors is a woman under 30 in good health and CMV-seronegative.

The gene calls are TRBV4-1 and TRBJ1-1, with D maybe TRBD1 (6 bases). Germline CDR1 reads MGHRA; CDR2 reads YSYEKL. Trimming left V 4 bases short and J 5 bases short, with 11 bases between. The CDR3 has 13 amino acids. This CDR3 is CASSRGGETEAFF. The CDR3 DNA reads as TGCGCCAGCAGCCGAGGGGGAGAAACTGAAGCTTTCTTT.

CDR3 sequence reads: CASSPGQGAYGYTF. In nucleotides, the CDR3 is TGTGCCAGTAGCCCGGGACAGGGGGCATATGGCTACACCTTC. The chain couples TRBV19 to TRBJ1-2, with 12 bases lining up with TRBD1. The germline V gene encodes CDR1 LNHDA and CDR2 SQIVND (reference sequence). The CDR3 extends over 14 amino acids. With V trimmed by 6 bases and J by 5 bases, 4 bases remained unmatched.

The gene calls are TRBV7-2 and TRBJ2-5; 12 nucleotides agree with TRBD2. CDR3 length equals 19 residues. V shed 5 bases, J shed 5 bases, and the junction held 18 bases outside the gene matches. In germline, CDR1 is SGHTA, CDR2 FQGNSA. For the CDR3, the DNA is TGTGCCAGCAGCACCGGGTGGCCCCATCTAGCGGGGGGGCCTGAGACCCAGTACTTC. This codes for CASSTGWPHLAGGPETQYF.

The chain links TRBV7-6 to TRBJ2-7; TRBD2 might be the D (5 bases). Germline V CDR1 and CDR2: SGHVS, FNYEAQ. V was clipped by 5 bases and J by 3 bases, with 11 bases between them. This CDR3 has 13 amino acids. CDR3 protein: CASSETGNYEQYF. CDR3 nucleotide sequence: TGTGCCAGCAGCGAGACGGGGAACTACGAGCAGTACTTC.

V and J are TRBV7-8 and TRBJ1-5, with 12 bases that match TRBD1. This CDR3 has 19 amino acids. CDR1 and CDR2 (germline): SGHVS, FQNEAQ. V lost 5 bases to trimming and J lost 2 bases; unmatched junction nucleotides: 13. The CDR3 sequence is CASSLRDRGRVQGNQPQHF. Written as DNA, the CDR3 is TGTGCCAGCAGCCTCAGGGACAGGGGGCGGGTGCAGGGCAATCAGCCCCAGCATTTT.

The chain couples TRBV5-1 to TRBJ1-4; the match to TRBD1 covers 7 bases. Trimming cost V 4 bases and J 8 bases; bases outside gene matches: 8. The CDR3 runs 14 residues. Per germline, CDR1 SGHRS and CDR2 YFSETQ. CDR3 sequence reads: CASSPSTGKEKLFF. DNA for the CDR3: TGCGCCAGCAGCCCCTCGACAGGGAAGGAAAAACTGTTTTTT. Based on the CDR3 plus reference TRBV5-1 and TRBJ1-4, the full variable domain is KAGVTQTPRYLIKTRGQQVTLSCSPISGHRSVSWYQQTPGQGLQFLFEYFSETQRNKGNFPGRFSGRQFSNSRSEMNVSTLELGDSALYLCASSPSTGKEKLFFGSGTQLSVL.

The chain uses TRBV19 and TRBJ2-1; 10 positions match TRBD2. The V gene end was trimmed by 4 bases and the J gene end by 6 bases; junction bases not matched to a gene: 3. CDR3 length equals 14 residues. From germline, CDR1 is LNHDA and CDR2 SQIVND (reference sequence). The CDR3 DNA follows: TGTGCCAGTAGTAGGGGACTAGCGCCCAATGAGCAGTTCTTC. This codes for CASSRGLAPNEQFF.

V and J are TRBV12-5 and TRBJ2-2; 9 nucleotides match TRBD2. The CDR3 extends over 17 amino acids. Germline values: CDR1 LGHNT, CDR2 FRNRAP. J was trimmed by 3 bases and V by 0 bases; bases with no gene match: 5. The CDR3 is CASGLVISGRYTGELFF. The CDR3 nucleotides read TGTGCTAGTGGTTTGGTAATTAGCGGGAGATACACCGGGGAGCTGTTTTTT.

The rearrangement joins TRBV6-1 to TRBJ1-1; TRBD1 matches at 7 bases. The V and J ends lost 4 bases and 6 bases, in that order; junction bases with no gene match: 11. CDR3 length: 15 amino acids. Germline CDR1 MNHNS, CDR2 SASEGT. For the CDR3, the DNA is TGTGCCAGCAGTGTCACAGGGGCCCTAGCCGCTGAAGCTTTCTTT. This codes for CASSVTGALAAEAFF.

V and J are TRBV19 and TRBJ2-3, with 9 nucleotides matching TRBD1. In germline, CDR1 is LNHDA, CDR2 SQIVND (reference sequence). J lost 3 bases, V lost 7 bases, and 8 bases had no gene match. The CDR3 is made up of 15 amino acids. The chain's CDR3 is CASTSGQGETDTQYF. The CDR3 nucleotides read TGTGCCAGTACCTCGGGACAGGGTGAGACAGATACGCAGTATTTT.

This clone was found a few times. This chain connects TRBV6-4 to TRBJ2-3; the D is unclear. Germline-derived CDR1 and CDR2 are MRHNA and SNTAGT. Trimming removed 3 bases at V and 0 bases at J, with 4 bases between. The CDR3 loop spans 13 amino acids. CDR3 loop: CASSEQSTDTQYF. The CDR3 coding sequence is TGTGCCAGCAGTGAACAGAGCACAGATACGCAGTATTTT.

This clone has a single count. The CDR3 nucleotides read TGTGCCAGCAGTGAATTGGGGCTAGCGGGGTACGAAGAGACCCAGTACTTC. It translates to CASSELGLAGYEETQYF. V gene TRBV25-1 combines with J gene TRBJ2-5; 9 bases line up with TRBD2. CDR1 is MGHDK and CDR2 is SYGVNS in the germline V gene. Trimming at V came to 1 base and at J to 3 bases, leaving 9 bases not matched to a gene. The CDR3 loop spans 17 amino acids.

The chain joins TRBV18 to TRBJ1-1; D unclear. V was cut by 6 bases and J by 1 base, with 12 bases left in between. The CDR3 runs 14 residues. Germline loops: CDR1 KGHSH, CDR2 LQKENI. This chain's CDR3 is CASSPEPGNTEAFF. The CDR3 DNA is TGTGCCAGCTCCCCGGAGCCGGGGAACACTGAAGCTTTCTTT.